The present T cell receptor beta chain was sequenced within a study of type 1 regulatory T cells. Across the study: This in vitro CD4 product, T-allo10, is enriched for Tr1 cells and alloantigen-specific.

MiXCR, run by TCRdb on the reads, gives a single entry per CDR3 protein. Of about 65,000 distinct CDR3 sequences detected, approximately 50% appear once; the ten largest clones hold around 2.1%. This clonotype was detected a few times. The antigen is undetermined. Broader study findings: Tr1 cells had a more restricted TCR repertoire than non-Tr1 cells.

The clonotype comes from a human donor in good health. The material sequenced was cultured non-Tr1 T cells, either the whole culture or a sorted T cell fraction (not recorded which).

The CDR3 nucleotides read TGTGCCATCAGTGAGTCGGTCGGTACCTACGAGCAGTACTTC. Translating it yields CAISESVGTYEQYF. The chain has TRBV10-3 and TRBJ2-7, with D unclear. Trimming took 0 bases from V and 2 from J, leaving 8 bases between them. This CDR3 is 14 amino acids long. The germline gives CDR1 ENHRY, CDR2 SYGVKD.